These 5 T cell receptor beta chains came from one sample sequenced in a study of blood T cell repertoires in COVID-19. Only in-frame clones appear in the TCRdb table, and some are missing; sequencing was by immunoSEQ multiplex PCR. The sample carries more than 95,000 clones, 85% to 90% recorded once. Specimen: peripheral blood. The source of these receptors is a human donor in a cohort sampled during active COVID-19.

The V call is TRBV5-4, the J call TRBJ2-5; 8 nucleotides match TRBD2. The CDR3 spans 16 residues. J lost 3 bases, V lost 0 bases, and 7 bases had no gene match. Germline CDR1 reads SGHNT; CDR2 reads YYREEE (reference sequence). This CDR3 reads CASSLGPQREKETQYF. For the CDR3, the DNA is TGTGCCAGCAGCTTGGGCCCTCAGCGGGAGAAAGAGACCCAGTACTTC. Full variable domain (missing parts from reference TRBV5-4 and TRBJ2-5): ETGVTQSPTHLIKTRGQQVTLRCSSQSGHNTVSWYQQALGQGPQFIFQYYREEENGRGNFPPRFSGLQFPNYSSELNVNALELDDSALYLCASSLGPQREKETQYFGPGTRLLVL.

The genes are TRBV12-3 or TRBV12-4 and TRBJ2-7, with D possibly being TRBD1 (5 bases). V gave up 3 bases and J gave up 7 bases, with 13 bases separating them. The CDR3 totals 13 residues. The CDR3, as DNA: TGTGCCAGCAGTTTGGGCCAGGGTGGAGAGCAGTACTTC. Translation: CASSLGQGGEQYF.

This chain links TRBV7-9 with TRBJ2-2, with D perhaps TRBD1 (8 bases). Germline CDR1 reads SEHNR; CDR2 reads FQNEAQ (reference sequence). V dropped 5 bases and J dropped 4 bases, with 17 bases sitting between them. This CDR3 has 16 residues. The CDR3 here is CASSRAGGGSTGELFF. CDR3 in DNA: TGTGCCAGCAGCCGAGCAGGGGGCGGGAGCACCGGGGAGCTGTTTTTT.

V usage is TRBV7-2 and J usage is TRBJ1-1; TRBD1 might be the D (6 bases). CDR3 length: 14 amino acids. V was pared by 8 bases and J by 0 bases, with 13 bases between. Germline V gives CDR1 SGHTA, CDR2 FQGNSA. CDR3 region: CASGLRGLNTEAFF. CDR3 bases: TGTGCCAGCGGTCTCAGGGGACTGAACACTGAAGCTTTCTTT.

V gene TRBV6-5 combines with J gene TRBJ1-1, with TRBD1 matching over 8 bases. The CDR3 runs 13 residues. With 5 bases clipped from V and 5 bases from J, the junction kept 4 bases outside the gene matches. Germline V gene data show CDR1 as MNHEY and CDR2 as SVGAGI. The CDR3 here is CASSTRGRTEAFF. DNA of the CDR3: TGTGCCAGCAGTACCAGGGGGCGGACTGAAGCTTTCTTT.